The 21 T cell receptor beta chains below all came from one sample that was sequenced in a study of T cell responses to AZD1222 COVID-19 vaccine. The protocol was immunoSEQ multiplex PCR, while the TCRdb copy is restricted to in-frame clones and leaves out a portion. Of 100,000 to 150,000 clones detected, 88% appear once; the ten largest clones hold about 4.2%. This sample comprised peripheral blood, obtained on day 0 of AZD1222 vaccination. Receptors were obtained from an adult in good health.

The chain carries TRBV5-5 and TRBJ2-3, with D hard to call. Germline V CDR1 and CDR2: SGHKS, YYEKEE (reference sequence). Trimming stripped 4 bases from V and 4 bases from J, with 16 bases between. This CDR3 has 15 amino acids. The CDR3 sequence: CASSLGPPVSDTQYF. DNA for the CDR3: TGTGCCAGCAGCCTGGGCCCCCCGGTCTCAGATACGCAGTATTTT.

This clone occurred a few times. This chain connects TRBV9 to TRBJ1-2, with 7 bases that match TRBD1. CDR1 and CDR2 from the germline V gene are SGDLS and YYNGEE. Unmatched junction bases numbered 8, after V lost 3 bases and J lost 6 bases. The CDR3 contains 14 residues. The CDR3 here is CASSAQTGIHGYTF. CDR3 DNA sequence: TGTGCCAGCAGCGCACAGACAGGGATACATGGCTACACCTTC.

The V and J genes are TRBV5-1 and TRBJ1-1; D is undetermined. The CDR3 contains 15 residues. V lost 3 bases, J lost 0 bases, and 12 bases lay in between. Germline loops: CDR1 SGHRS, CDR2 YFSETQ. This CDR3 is CASSSPTTMNTEAFF. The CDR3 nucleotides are TGCGCCAGCAGCTCCCCGACAACGATGAACACTGAAGCTTTCTTT.

The DNA for the CDR3 is TGTGCCAGCAGCGTAGTCGGGGGGTACCAAGAGACCCAGTACTTC. Its protein is CASSVVGGYQETQYF. The rearrangement links TRBV9 to TRBJ2-5, with 7 positions matching TRBD2. The CDR3 is 15 residues long. Germline V gives CDR1 SGDLS, CDR2 YYNGEE. V lost 0 bases, J lost 0 bases, and 2 bases stayed unmatched. Based on the CDR3 plus reference TRBV9 and TRBJ2-5, the full variable domain is DSGVTQTPKHLITATGQRVTLRCSPRSGDLSVYWYQQSLDQGLQFLIQYYNGEERAKGNILERFSAQQFPDLHSELNLSSLELGDSALYFCASSVVGGYQETQYFGPGTRLLVL.

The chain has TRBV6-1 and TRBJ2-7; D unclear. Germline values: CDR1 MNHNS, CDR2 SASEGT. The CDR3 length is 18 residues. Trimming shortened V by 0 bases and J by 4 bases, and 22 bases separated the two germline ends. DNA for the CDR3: TGTGCCAGCAGTGAAGCGCTTCCCCGGGCCGGATTACTATACGAGCAGTACTTC. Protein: CASSEALPRAGLLYEQYF.

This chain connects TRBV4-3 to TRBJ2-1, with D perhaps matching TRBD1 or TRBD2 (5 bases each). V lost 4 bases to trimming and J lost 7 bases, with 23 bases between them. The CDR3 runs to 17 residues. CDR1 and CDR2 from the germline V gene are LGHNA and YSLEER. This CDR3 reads CASSPGPAPGASNEQFF. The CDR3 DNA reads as TGCGCCAGCAGCCCGGGACCCGCACCCGGGGCCTCTAATGAGCAGTTCTTC.

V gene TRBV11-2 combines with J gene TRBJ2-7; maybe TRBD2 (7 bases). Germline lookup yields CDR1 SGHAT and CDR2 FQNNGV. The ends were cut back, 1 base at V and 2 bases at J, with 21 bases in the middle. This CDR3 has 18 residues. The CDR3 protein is CASSLARGGTGITYEQYF. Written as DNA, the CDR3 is TGTGCCAGCAGCTTAGCGAGGGGGGGGACTGGGATAACCTACGAGCAGTACTTC. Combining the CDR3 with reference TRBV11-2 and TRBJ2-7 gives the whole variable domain EAGVAQSPRYKIIEKRQSVAFWCNPISGHATLYWYQQILGQGPKLLIQFQNNGVVDDSQLPKDRFSAERLKGVDSTLKIQPAKLEDSAVYLCASSLARGGTGITYEQYFGPGTRLTVT.

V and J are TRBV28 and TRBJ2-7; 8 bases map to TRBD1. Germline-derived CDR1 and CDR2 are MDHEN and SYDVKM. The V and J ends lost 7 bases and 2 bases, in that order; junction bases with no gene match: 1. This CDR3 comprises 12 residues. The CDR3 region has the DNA TGTGCCAGCAAACAGGGGGCCTACGAGCAGTACTTC. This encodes CASKQGAYEQYF.

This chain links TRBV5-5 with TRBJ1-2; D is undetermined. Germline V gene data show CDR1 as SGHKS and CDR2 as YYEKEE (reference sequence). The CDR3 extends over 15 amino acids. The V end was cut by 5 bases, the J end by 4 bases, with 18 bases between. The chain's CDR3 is CASRAREQNVYGYTF. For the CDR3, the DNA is TGTGCCAGCAGGGCTCGGGAGCAAAATGTCTATGGCTACACCTTC.

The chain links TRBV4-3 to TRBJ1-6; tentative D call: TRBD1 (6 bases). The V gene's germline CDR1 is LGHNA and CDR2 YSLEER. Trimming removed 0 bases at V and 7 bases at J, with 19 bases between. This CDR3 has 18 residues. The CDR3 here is CASSQDMPGAQVNSPLHF. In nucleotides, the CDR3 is TGCGCCAGCAGCCAAGATATGCCAGGGGCGCAAGTAAATTCACCCCTCCACTTT.

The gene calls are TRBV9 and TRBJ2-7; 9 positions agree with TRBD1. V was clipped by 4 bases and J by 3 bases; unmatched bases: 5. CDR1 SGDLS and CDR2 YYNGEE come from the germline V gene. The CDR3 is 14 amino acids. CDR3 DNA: TGTGCCAGCAGCCCCCCGGGACAGGGCTACGAGCAGTACTTC. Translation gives CASSPPGQGYEQYF.

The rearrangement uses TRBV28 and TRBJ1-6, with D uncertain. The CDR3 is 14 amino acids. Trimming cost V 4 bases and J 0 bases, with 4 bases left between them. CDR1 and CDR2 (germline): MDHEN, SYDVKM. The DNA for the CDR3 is TGTGCCAGCAGTTACGACTCCTATAATTCACCCCTCCACTTT. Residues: CASSYDSYNSPLHF.

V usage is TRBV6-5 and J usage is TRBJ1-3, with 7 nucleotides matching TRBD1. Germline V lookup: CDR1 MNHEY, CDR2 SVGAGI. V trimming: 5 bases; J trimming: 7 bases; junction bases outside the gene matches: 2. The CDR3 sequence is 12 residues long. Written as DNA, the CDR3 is TGTGCCAGCAGTCCGACAGGGAACACCATATATTTT. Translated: CASSPTGNTIYF.

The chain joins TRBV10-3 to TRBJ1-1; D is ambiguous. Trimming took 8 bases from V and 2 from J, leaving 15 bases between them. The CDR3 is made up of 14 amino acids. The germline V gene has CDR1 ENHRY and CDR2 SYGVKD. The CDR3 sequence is CAIPLGQVNTEAFF. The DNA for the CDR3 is TGTGCCATCCCCCTCGGGCAGGTTAACACTGAAGCTTTCTTT.

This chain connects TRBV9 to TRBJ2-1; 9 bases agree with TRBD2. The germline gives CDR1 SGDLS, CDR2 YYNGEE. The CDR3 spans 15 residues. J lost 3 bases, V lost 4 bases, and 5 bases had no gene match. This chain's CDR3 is CASSPSSGDYNEQFF. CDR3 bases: TGTGCCAGCAGCCCTTCTAGCGGGGACTACAATGAGCAGTTCTTC.

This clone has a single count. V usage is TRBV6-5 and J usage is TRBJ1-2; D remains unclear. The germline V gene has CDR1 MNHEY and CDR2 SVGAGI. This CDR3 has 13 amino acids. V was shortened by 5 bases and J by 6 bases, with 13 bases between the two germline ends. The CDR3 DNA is TGTGCCAGCAGTCCAACCTACACAAATGGCTACACCTTC. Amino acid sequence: CASSPTYTNGYTF.

This CDR3 reads CASSRDRGSSGELFF. CDR3 sequence (DNA): TGCGCCAGCAGCCGCGACAGGGGGTCTTCCGGGGAGCTGTTTTTT. This chain connects TRBV4-3 to TRBJ2-2; the match to TRBD1 covers 9 bases. The CDR3 contains 15 residues. Germline lookup yields CDR1 LGHNA and CDR2 YSLEER. V dropped 4 bases and J dropped 6; count of bases not matched to a gene: 6.

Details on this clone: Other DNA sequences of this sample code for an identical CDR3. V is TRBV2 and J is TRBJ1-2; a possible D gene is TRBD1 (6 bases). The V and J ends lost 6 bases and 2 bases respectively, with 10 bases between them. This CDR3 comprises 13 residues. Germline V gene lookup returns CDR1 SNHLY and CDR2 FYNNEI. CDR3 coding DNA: TGTGCCAGCAGAAGACAGGACAACTATGGCTACACCTTC. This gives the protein CASRRQDNYGYTF.

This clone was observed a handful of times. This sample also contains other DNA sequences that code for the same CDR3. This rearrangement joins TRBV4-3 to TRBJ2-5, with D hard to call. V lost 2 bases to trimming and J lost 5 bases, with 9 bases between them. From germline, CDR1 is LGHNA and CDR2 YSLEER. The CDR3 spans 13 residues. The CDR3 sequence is CASSQIVGETQYF. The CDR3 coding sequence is TGCGCCAGCAGCCAAATAGTGGGGGAGACCCAGTACTTC.

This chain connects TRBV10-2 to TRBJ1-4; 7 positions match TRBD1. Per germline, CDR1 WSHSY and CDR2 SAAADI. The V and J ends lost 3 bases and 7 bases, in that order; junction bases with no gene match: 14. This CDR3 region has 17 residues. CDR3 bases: TGCGCCAGCAGTGACCCGGGAAGGGGGCGAGAGGGTGAAAAACTGTTTTTT. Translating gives CASSDPGRGREGEKLFF.

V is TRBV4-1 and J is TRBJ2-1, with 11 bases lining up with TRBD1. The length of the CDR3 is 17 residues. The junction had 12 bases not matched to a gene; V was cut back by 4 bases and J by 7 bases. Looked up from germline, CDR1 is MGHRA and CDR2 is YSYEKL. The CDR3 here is CASSPWRGTGGRNEQFF. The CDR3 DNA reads TGCGCCAGCAGCCCCTGGCGGGGGACAGGGGGAAGGAATGAGCAGTTCTTC.